The 15 T cell receptor beta chains below were found in one sample sequenced in a study of blood T cell repertoires in COVID-19. The method was immunoSEQ multiplex PCR; TCRdb's version includes in-frame clones alone and lacks a portion of them. The table has about 150,000 clones, approximately 87% seen once; the top ten hold over 35%. Material for sequencing was peripheral blood. The receptors here all came from a human donor in a cohort sampled during active COVID-19.

This clone was counted only a few times. The rearrangement joins TRBV7-3 to TRBJ2-1; 8 positions agree with TRBD1. The CDR3 covers 15 residues. The junction had 8 bases not matched to a gene; V was cut back by 5 bases and J by 5 bases. The germline V gene encodes CDR1 SGHTA and CDR2 FQGTGA. CDR3 sequence: CASSPWTGTNNEQFF. The CDR3 nucleotides are TGTGCCAGCAGCCCATGGACAGGGACCAACAATGAGCAGTTCTTC.

V is TRBV19 and J is TRBJ2-2, with TRBD2 identical over 13 bases. The ends lost 4 bases at V and 6 bases at J; junction bases unmatched: 5. Germline assignment: CDR1 LNHDA and CDR2 SQIVND (reference sequence). This CDR3 comprises 16 residues. The CDR3 bases are TGTGCCAGTAGTAAAGCGGGACTAGCGGGACCCGGGGAGCTGTTTTTT. Its translation is CASSKAGLAGPGELFF.

The chain carries TRBV6-1 and TRBJ1-5; tentative D call: TRBD1 (5 bases). The CDR3 runs to 16 residues. CDR1 and CDR2 (germline): MNHNS, SASEGT. V was trimmed by 2 bases and J by 4 bases, leaving 15 bases between them. CDR3 protein: CASSEIGGLVNQPQHF. CDR3 in DNA: TGTGCCAGCAGTGAAATTGGGGGGTTAGTAAATCAGCCCCAGCATTTT.

Here the CDR3 reads CASSPQGGLRPQHF. Here the CDR3 DNA reads TGTGCCAGCAGCCCTCAGGGGGGCCTAAGGCCCCAGCATTTT. The rearrangement links TRBV28 to TRBJ1-5, with 7 bases identical to TRBD1. V was pared by 6 bases and J by 9 bases, with 11 bases of the junction left unmatched. CDR3 length: 14 residues. Germline V gene lookup returns CDR1 MDHEN and CDR2 SYDVKM.

V is TRBV5-6 and J is TRBJ2-7; the D gene is possibly TRBD1 (6 bases). The V and J ends lost 1 base and 0 bases respectively, with 8 bases between them. Germline CDR1 and CDR2: SGHDT and YYEEEE. The CDR3 contains 14 residues. CDR3 protein: CASSLQGISYEQYF. The CDR3 DNA follows: TGTGCCAGCAGCTTGCAGGGGATCTCCTACGAGCAGTACTTC.

V usage is TRBV5-8 and J usage is TRBJ2-7; D is ambiguous. This CDR3 comprises 13 residues. The V and J ends lost 4 bases and 7 bases respectively, with 15 bases between them. Germline CDR1 reads SGHTS; CDR2 reads YDEGEE. This CDR3 reads CASSQLAVWEQYF. CDR3 coding DNA: TGTGCCAGCAGCCAACTGGCGGTCTGGGAGCAGTACTTC.

The chain recombines TRBV7-3 with TRBJ1-1, with a possible D match to TRBD1 (5 bases). V was clipped by 5 bases and J by 1 base, with 8 bases between them. Germline-derived CDR1 and CDR2 are SGHTA and FQGTGA. This CDR3 has 13 residues. CDR3 protein: CASSRDRNTEAFF. DNA of the CDR3: TGTGCCAGCAGCCGCGACAGGAACACTGAAGCTTTCTTT.

The chain combines TRBV6-2 or TRBV6-3 with TRBJ1-2; 7 nucleotides align to TRBD1. CDR1 and CDR2 from the germline V gene are MNHEY and SVGEGT. V was pared by 5 bases and J by 4 bases, with 10 bases of the junction left unmatched. This CDR3 contains 15 residues. The CDR3 sequence is CASSGSTGYLYGYTF. Written as DNA, the CDR3 is TGTGCCAGCAGTGGCTCGACAGGGTACCTCTATGGCTACACCTTC.

This clone has just one count. For the CDR3, the DNA is TGTGCCAGTAGTATAACGGACAGGGGGGATACGCAGTATTTT. This codes for CASSITDRGDTQYF. The chain has TRBV19 and TRBJ2-3; TRBD1 agrees at 10 bases. The germline CDR1 and CDR2 sequences are LNHDA and SQIVND (reference sequence). The CDR3 has 14 residues. Unmatched junction bases numbered 2, after V lost 2 bases and J lost 6 bases.

V and J are TRBV7-2 and TRBJ2-5, with 9 bases aligning to TRBD2. The CDR3 has 17 residues. V lost 4 bases and J lost 4; bases outside the gene matches: 13. CDR1 is SGHTA, CDR2 FQGNSA, per germline. In nucleotides, the CDR3 is TGTGCCAGCAGCTCGGGCGGTAGCGGGAGACGGAGAGAGACCCAGTACTTC. It specifies CASSSGGSGRRRETQYF.

The V gene is TRBV15, the J gene TRBJ2-5; the match to TRBD1 covers 9 bases. CDR3 size: 14 residues. The ends lost 3 bases at V and 3 bases at J; junction bases unmatched: 2. Germline V gene data show CDR1 as LNHNV and CDR2 as YYDKDF (reference sequence). The CDR3 DNA sequence: TGTGCCACCAGCAGTTGGGACAGGGAAGAGACCCAGTACTTC. It specifies CATSSWDREETQYF.

The DNA for the CDR3 is TGTGCCAGCAGCTTAGTGTCAGGGATAACCTACGAGCAGTACTTC. Its translation is CASSLVSGITYEQYF. The chain links TRBV11-3 to TRBJ2-7, with D tentatively TRBD1 (5 bases). CDR1 is SGHNT, CDR2 YENEEA, per germline. Deletions cut 1 base from V and 2 bases from J, with 12 bases between. The CDR3 has 15 amino acids.

This clone was seen a handful of times. The chain couples TRBV4-2 to TRBJ2-7; 12 positions agree with TRBD2. In germline, CDR1 is LGHNA, CDR2 YNFKEQ. The V and J ends lost 2 bases and 2 bases, in that order; junction bases with no gene match: 7. This CDR3 region has 17 residues. The CDR3 sequence is CASSQTLAGGSTYEQYF. The DNA of the CDR3 is TGTGCCAGCAGCCAAACACTAGCGGGGGGCTCCACCTACGAGCAGTACTTC.

This sequence joins TRBV19 and TRBJ1-5; possible D gene TRBD1, 5 bases. This CDR3 region has 14 residues. V gave up 6 bases and J gave up 7 bases, with 16 bases separating them. Germline CDR1 LNHDA, CDR2 SQIVND (reference sequence). The CDR3 DNA reads TGTGCCAGTAGAACTACGGCAGGGATCCAGCCCCAGCATTTT. Its protein product is CASRTTAGIQPQHF.

The rearrangement links TRBV9 to TRBJ2-2, with 9 bases fitting TRBD2. This CDR3 region has 15 residues. Germline loops: CDR1 SGDLS, CDR2 YYNGEE. J gave up 6 bases and V 0 bases, and 3 bases lay outside the gene matches. Here the CDR3 DNA reads TGTGCCAGCAGCGTAGAGGGACTAGCCTCCGGGGAGCTGTTTTTT. Encoded protein: CASSVEGLASGELFF.